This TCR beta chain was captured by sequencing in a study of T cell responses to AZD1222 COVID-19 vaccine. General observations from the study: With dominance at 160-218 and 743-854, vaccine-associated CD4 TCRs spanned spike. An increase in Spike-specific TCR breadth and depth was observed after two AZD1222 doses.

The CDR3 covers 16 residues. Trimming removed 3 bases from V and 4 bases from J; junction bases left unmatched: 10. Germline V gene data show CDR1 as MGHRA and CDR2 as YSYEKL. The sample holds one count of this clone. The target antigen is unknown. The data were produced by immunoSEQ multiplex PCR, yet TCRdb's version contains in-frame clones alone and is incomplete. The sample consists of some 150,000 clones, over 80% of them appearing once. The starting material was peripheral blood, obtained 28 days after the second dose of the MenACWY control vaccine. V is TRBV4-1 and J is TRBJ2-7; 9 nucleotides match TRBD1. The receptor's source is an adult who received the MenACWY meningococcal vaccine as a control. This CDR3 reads CASSHAPGQGMYEQYF. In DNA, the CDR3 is TGCGCCAGCAGCCATGCCCCGGGACAGGGAATGTACGAGCAGTACTTC.